This TCR beta chain was retrieved from a study of Tregs in tolerant kidney transplant recipients. Overall study: CD4+CD25+CD127- cells came from approximately three-day belatacept mixed lymphocyte reactions, some with approximately 5-day graft donor restimulation.

Clones were read by immunoSEQ multiplex PCR, and TCRdb kept only the in-frame ones, dropping some. The data show 35,000 to 50,000 clones, roughly 95% seen once. The CDR3 spans 14 residues. The V gene's germline CDR1 is SGHVS and CDR2 FNYEAQ. V was pared by 5 bases and J by 5 bases, with 12 bases between. A note on this clone: The target antigen is unknown.

This TCR was sampled from a human donor in good health. V usage is TRBV7-6 and J usage is TRBJ1-4; possible D gene TRBD1, 5 bases. Sample: Tregs from blood cultured with allogeneic cells. CDR3 amino acids: CASSPRGANEKLFF. CDR3 coding DNA: TGTGCCAGCAGCCCCCGAGGGGCGAATGAAAAACTGTTTTTT.